This T cell receptor (beta chain) is drawn from a study of blood T cell repertoires in COVID-19. CDR1 is SNHLY and CDR2 is FYNNEI in the germline V gene. The length of the CDR3 is 16 residues. V dropped 6 bases and J dropped 0 bases, with 15 bases sitting between them. This clone turned up a few times. Clones were sequenced by immunoSEQ multiplex PCR, and TCRdb holds only the in-frame ones, with some missing. This table holds more than 150,000 clones, about 86% found once. This clonotype was sampled from a woman between 65 and 79 years old with acute or convalescent COVID-19. The chain has TRBV2 and TRBJ1-5; D unresolved. Sequencing used peripheral blood. In DNA, the CDR3 is TGTGCCAGCAGCGCAAGCCGGACTGCTAGCAATCAGCCCCAGCATTTT. Its protein is CASSASRTASNQPQHF.